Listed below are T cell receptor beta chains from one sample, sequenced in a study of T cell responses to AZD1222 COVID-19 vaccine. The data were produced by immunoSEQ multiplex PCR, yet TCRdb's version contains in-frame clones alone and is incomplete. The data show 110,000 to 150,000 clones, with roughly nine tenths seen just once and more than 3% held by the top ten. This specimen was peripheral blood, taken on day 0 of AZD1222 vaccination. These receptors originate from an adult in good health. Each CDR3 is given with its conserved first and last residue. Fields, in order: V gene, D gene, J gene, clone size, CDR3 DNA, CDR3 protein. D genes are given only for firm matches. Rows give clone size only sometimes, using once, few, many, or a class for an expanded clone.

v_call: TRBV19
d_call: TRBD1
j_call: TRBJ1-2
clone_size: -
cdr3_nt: TGTGCCAGTAGTATAGCCATTGGTGGGACAGACCGCCGTAACTATGGCTACACCTTC
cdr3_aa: CASSIAIGGTDRRNYGYTF

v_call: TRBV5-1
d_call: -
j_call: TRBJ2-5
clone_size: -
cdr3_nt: TGCGCCAGCAGCTTGCAAAGGGGCCCCCAAGAGACCCAGTACTTC
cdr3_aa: CASSLQRGPQETQYF

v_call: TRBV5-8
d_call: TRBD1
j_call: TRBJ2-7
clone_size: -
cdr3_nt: TGTGCCAGCAGCTTGAGGATTGGACAGGGAGTCGACCTTGTATCCTACGAGCAGTACTTC
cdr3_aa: CASSLRIGQGVDLVSYEQYF

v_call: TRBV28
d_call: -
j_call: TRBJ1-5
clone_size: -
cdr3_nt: TGTGCCAGCAGCCTCTCCGGGACAAAGAGCAATCAGCCCCAGCATTTT
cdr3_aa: CASSLSGTKSNQPQHF

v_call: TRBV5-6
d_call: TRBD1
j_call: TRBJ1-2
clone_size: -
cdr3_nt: TGTGCCAGCAGCCCCGGGACAGGGGGCGCCCGGGGCTACACCTTC
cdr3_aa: CASSPGTGGARGYTF

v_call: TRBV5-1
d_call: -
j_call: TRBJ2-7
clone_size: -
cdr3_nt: TGCGCCAGCAGCACGGACGGATACGAGCAGTACTTC
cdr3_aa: CASSTDGYEQYF

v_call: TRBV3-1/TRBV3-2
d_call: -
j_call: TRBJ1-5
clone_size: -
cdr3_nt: TGTGCCAGCAGCCGATCACAGGGACGGGGTCAGCCCCAGCATTTT
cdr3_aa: CASSRSQGRGQPQHF

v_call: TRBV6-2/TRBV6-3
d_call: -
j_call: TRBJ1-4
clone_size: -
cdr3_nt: TGTGCCAGCAGCGACAGTACTAATGAAAAACTGTTTTTT
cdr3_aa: CASSDSTNEKLFF

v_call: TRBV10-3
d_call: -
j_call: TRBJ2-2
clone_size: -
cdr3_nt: TGTGCCATCAGCGCTCAGATCACCGGGGAGCTGTTTTTT
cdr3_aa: CAISAQITGELFF

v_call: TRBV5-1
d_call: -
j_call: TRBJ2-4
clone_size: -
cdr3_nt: TGCGCCAGCCGCCTCCGACCGGGGGAAAACATTCAGTACTTC
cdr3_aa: CASRLRPGENIQYF

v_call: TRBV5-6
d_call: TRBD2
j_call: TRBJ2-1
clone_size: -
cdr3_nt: TGTGCCAGCAGGCCCGGGACTAGCGCCTCTGAGCAGTTCTTC
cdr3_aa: CASRPGTSASEQFF

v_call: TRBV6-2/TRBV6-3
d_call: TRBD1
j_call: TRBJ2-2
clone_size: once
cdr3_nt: TGTGCCAGCACCCCGGGACAGGGGGCCGGGGAGCTGTTTTTT
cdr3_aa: CASTPGQGAGELFF

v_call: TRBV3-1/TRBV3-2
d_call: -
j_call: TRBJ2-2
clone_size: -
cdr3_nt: TGTGCCAGCAGACAGCTCACCGGGGAGCTGTTTTTT
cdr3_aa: CASRQLTGELFF

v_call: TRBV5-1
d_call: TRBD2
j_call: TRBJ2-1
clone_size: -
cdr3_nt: TGCGCCAGCAGCTTGGTGACTAGCGGGAGTAATGAGCAGTTCTTC
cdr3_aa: CASSLVTSGSNEQFF

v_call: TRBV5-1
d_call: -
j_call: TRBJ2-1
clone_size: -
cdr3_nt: TGCGCCAGCAGCTTTCAATGGGGGGACAATGAGCAGTTCTTC
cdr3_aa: CASSFQWGDNEQFF

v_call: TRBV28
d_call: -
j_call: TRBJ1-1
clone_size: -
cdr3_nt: TGTGCCAGCAGTTTAAGTGGGATCAGGGCTTTCTTT
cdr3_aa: CASSLSGIRAFF

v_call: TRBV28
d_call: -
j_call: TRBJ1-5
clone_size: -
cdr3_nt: TGTGCCAGCAGTTTACTGGGATTGAGCAATCAGCCCCAGCATTTT
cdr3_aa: CASSLLGLSNQPQHF

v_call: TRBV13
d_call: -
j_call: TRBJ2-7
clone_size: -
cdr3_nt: TGTGCCAGCAGTCCCTTAGGGGAGGAAGGATCCTACGAGCAGTACTTC
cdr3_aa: CASSPLGEEGSYEQYF

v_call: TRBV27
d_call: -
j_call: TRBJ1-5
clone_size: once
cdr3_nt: TGTGCCAGCAGTTTATTACACGCCGGCAGCCTCAGCAATCAGCCCCAGCATTTT
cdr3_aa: CASSLLHAGSLSNQPQHF

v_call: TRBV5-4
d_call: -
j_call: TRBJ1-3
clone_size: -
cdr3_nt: TGTGCCAGCAGCCTTTCCGGAAACACCATATATTTT
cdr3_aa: CASSLSGNTIYF

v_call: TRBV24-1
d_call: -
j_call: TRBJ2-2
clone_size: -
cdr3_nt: TGTGCCACCAGTGAACAAATTAATGCCGGGGAGCTGTTTTTT
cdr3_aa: CATSEQINAGELFF

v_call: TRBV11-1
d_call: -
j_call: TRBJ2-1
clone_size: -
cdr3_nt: TGTGCCAGCACCAAAGATCGGAGCTCCTACAATGAGCAGTTCTTC
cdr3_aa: CASTKDRSSYNEQFF

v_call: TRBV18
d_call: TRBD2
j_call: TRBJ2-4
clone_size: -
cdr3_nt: TGTGCCAGCAGGGCTAGCGGGAGTTCCAAAAACATTCAGTACTTC
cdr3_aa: CASRASGSSKNIQYF

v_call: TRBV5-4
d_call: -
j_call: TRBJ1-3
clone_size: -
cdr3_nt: TGTGCCAGCAGCCTCCAGGCAGGTGGAAACACCATATATTTT
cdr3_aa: CASSLQAGGNTIYF

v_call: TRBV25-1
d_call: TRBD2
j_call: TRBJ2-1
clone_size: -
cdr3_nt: TGTGCCAGCAGTGACTCCCGTACTAGCGTTAACAATGAGCAGTTCTTC
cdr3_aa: CASSDSRTSVNNEQFF

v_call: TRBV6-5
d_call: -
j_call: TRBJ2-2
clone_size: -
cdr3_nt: TGTGCCAGCCGTCGTAACACCGGGGAGCTGTTTTTT
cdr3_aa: CASRRNTGELFF

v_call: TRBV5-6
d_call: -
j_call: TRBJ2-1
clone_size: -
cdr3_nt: TGTGCCAGCAGCTTGGCGTACGGGCAGCGAGACAATGAGCAGTTCTTC
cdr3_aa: CASSLAYGQRDNEQFF

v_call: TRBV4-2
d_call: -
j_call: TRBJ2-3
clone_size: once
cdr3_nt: TGTGCCAGCAGCCAAGCAGCGTCTAGCACAGATACGCAGTATTTT
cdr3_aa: CASSQAASSTDTQYF

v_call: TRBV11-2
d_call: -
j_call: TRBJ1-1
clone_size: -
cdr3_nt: TGTGCCAGCAGCCCCGACAGGACTGAAGCTTTCTTT
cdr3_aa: CASSPDRTEAFF

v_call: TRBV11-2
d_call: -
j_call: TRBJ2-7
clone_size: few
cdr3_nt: TGTGCCAGCAGCACAAGGCAGCGGACTAACTACGAGCAGTACTTC
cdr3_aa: CASSTRQRTNYEQYF

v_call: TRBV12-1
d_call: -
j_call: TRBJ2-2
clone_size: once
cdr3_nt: TGTGCCAGCAGCCATTCCTCGAGCGGGAGGGCCTGTAGCGGGGAGCTGTTTTTT
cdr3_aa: CASSHSSSGRACSGELFF

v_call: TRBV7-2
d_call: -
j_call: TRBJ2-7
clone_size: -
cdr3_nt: TGTGCCAGCACCGGCCGTTTGCGGGCTTTTTCCTACGAGCAGTACTTC
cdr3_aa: CASTGRLRAFSYEQYF

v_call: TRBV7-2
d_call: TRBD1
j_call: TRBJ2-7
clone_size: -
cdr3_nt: TGTGCCAGCAGCCTCCGACAGGGCCCGAACCCCTACGAGCAGTACTTC
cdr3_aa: CASSLRQGPNPYEQYF

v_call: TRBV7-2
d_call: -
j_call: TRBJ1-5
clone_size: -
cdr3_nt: TGTGCCAGCAGCTTAGGGTCTTTACAGGGTGGCAATCAGCCCCAGCATTTT
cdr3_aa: CASSLGSLQGGNQPQHF

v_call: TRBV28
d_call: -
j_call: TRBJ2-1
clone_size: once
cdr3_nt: TGTGCCAGCAGTCCGATACAGGGAAACAATGAGCAGTTCTTC
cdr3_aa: CASSPIQGNNEQFF

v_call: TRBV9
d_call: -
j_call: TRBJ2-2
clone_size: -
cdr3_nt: TGTGCCAGCGGGCCAGACACCGGGGAGCTGTTTTTT
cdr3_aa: CASGPDTGELFF